These 8 T cell receptor beta chains came from one sample sequenced in a study of Tregs in tolerant kidney transplant recipients. Only in-frame clones appear in the TCRdb table, and some are missing; sequencing was by immunoSEQ multiplex PCR. The sample yields around 120,000 clones, about 90% seen once. The specimen sequenced was CD4+ T cells from blood. These receptor sequences come from a human donor in good health.

The rearrangement joins TRBV27 to TRBJ2-3; tentatively, D is TRBD1 (5 bases). The CDR3 is 14 residues long. Trimming pared 3 bases from V and 3 bases from J, leaving 10 bases between. Germline CDR1 is MNHEY and CDR2 is SMNVEV (reference sequence). The CDR3, as DNA: TGTGCCAGCAGTTTCCAGGGCGCAACAGATACGCAGTATTTT. Its protein product is CASSFQGATDTQYF.

This clone was counted once. The V call is TRBV6-5, the J call TRBJ2-5; 7 bases align to TRBD1. The CDR3 sequence is 13 residues long. CDR1 MNHEY and CDR2 SVGAGI come from the germline V gene. V shed 6 bases and J 7 bases; nucleotides not matched to a gene: 8. CDR3: CASRPGQVATQYF. Here the CDR3 DNA reads TGTGCCAGCAGGCCCGGACAGGTCGCGACCCAGTACTTC.

The chain employs TRBV18 and TRBJ2-1, with TRBD2 matching 7 bases. This CDR3 region has 11 residues. Trimming at V came to 8 bases and at J to 12 bases, leaving 7 bases not matched to a gene. The germline V gene encodes CDR1 KGHSH and CDR2 LQKENI. CDR3 bases: TGTGCCAGCACCTCAGCGGGAATGCAGTTCTTC. Protein product: CASTSAGMQFF. Filled out from reference TRBV18 and TRBJ2-1, the complete variable domain reads NAGVMQNPRHLVRRRGQEARLRCSPMKGHSHVYWYRQLPEEGLKFMVYLQKENIIDESGMPKERFSAEFPKEGPSILRIQQVVRGDSAAYFCASTSAGMQFFGPGTRLTVL.

This chain links TRBV11-2 with TRBJ2-5; 7 bases line up with TRBD2. The CDR3 loop spans 14 amino acids. Germline V gene data show CDR1 as SGHAT and CDR2 as FQNNGV. V was pared by 3 bases and J by 5 bases, with 6 bases of the junction left unmatched. This chain's CDR3 is CASSLDSGRETQYF. For the CDR3, the DNA is TGTGCCAGCAGCTTGGATAGCGGGCGGGAGACCCAGTACTTC.

The chain recombines TRBV30 with TRBJ2-7, with a possible D match to TRBD2 (5 bases). The length of the CDR3 is 15 residues. The ends were cut back, 0 bases at V and 9 bases at J, with 21 bases in the middle. The germline V gene encodes CDR1 GTSNPN and CDR2 SVGIG (reference sequence). The CDR3, as DNA: TGTGCCTGGAGTGTACAGAGGGCCAGGACGGTAGGGCAGTACTTC. This codes for CAWSVQRARTVGQYF.

V is TRBV7-9 and J is TRBJ2-2; 8 bases are shared with TRBD2. The junction had 11 bases not matched to a gene; V was cut back by 9 bases and J by 5 bases. The CDR3 contains 15 residues. Germline assignment: CDR1 SEHNR and CDR2 FQNEAQ (reference sequence). CDR3 loop: CARDIQASGTGELFF. The CDR3 coding sequence is TGTGCCAGGGACATCCAGGCTAGCGGGACCGGGGAGCTGTTTTTT.

Note on this clone: A junction end diverges from the germline sequence, so it may reflect a read error. The chain is built from TRBV9 and TRBJ2-7, with D unclear. The CDR3 covers 15 residues. Germline V gives CDR1 SGDLS, CDR2 YYNGEE. The CDR3 region has the DNA TGTGCCAGCGGCGTAGAACCAGCCCTCGGCTACGAGCAGTACTTC. The encoded protein is CASGVEPALGYEQYF.

The V gene is TRBV5-8, the J gene TRBJ2-4; D unclear. Between the trimmed V and J ends, which lost 2 bases and 5 bases, there was a span of 8 bases. The CDR3 is made up of 13 amino acids. Germline values: CDR1 SGHTS, CDR2 YDEGEE. CDR3 coding DNA: TGTGCCAGCAGCTTCTACAGCCAAAACATTCAGTACTTC. It specifies CASSFYSQNIQYF. Combining the CDR3 with reference TRBV5-8 and TRBJ2-4 gives the whole variable domain EAGVTQSPTHLIKTRGQQATLRCSPISGHTSVYWYQQALGLGLQFLLWYDEGEERNRGNFPPRFSGRQFPNYSSELNVNALELEDSALYLCASSFYSQNIQYFGAGTRLSVL.